The present T cell receptor beta chain was sequenced within a study of identical twins. Per germline, CDR1 KGHSH and CDR2 LQKENI. The length of the CDR3 is 15 residues. V shed 0 bases and J shed 1 base, with 10 bases lying between them. TCRdb analysed the 5' RACE reads with MiXCR anew, one entry per CDR3 protein. The sample consists of hundreds of thousands of distinct CDR3 sequences, about 9.4% of them appearing once. The sample was also reused in another study, on yellow fever vaccine responses in identical twins.

The chain has TRBV18 and TRBJ2-7; D is uncertain. The sequencing input was PBMCs. The sequence derives from a woman between 18 and 30 years old in good health. The CDR3 DNA reads TGTGCCAGCTCACCACCAAGGGATACGTCCTACGAGCAGTACTTC. Translated, it gives CASSPPRDTSYEQYF.